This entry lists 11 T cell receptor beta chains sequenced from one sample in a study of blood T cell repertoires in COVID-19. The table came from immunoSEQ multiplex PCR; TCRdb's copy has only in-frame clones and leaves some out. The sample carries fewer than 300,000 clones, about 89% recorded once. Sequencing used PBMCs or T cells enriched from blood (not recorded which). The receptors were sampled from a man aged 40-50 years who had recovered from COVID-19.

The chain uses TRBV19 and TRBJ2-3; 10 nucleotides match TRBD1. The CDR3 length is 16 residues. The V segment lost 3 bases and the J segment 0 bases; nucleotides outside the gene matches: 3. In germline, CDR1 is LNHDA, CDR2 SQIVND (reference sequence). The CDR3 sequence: CASSMRDRGSTDTQYF. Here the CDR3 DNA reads TGTGCCAGTAGTATGAGGGACAGGGGAAGCACAGATACGCAGTATTTT.

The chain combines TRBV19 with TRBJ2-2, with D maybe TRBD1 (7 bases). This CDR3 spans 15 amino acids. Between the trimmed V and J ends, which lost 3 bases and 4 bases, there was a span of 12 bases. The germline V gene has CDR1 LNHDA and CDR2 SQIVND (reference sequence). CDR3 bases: TGTGCCAGTAGTATGAGTCAGGGGGGCACCGGGGAGCTGTTTTTT. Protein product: CASSMSQGGTGELFF.

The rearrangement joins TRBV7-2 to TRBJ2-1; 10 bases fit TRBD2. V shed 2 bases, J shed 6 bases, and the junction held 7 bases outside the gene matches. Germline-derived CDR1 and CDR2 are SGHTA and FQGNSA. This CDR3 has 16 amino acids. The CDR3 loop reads CASSLTLAGVVNEQFF. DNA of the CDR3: TGTGCCAGCAGCTTAACCCTAGCGGGAGTTGTCAATGAGCAGTTCTTC. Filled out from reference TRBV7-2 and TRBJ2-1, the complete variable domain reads GAGVSQSPSNKVTEKGKDVELRCDPISGHTALYWYRQSLGQGLEFLIYFQGNSAPDKSGLPSDRFSAERTGGSVSTLTIQRTQQEDSAVYLCASSLTLAGVVNEQFFGPGTRLTVL.

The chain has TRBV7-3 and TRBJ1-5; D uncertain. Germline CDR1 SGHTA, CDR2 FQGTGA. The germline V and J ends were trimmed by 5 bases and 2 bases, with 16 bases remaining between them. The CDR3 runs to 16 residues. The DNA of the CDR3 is TGTGCCAGCAGCCCAGACCCCGGGGAGGGCAATCAGCCCCAGCATTTT. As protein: CASSPDPGEGNQPQHF. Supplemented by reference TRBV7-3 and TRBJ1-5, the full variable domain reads GAGVSQTPSNKVTEKGKYVELRCDPISGHTALYWYRQSLGQGPEFLIYFQGTGAADDSGLPNDRFFAVRPEGSVSTLKIQRTERGDSAVYLCASSPDPGEGNQPQHFGDGTRLSIL.

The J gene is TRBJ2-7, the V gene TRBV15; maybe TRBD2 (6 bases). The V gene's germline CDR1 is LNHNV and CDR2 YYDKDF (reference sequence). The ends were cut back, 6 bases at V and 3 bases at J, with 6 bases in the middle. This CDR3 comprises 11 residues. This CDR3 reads CATRRGYEQYF. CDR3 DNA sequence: TGTGCCACCAGGCGGGGCTACGAGCAGTACTTC.

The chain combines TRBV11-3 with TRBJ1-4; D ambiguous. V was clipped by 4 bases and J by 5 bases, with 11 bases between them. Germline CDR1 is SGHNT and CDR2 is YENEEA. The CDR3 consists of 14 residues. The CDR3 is CASSSRGGNEKLFF. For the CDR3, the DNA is TGTGCCAGCAGCTCTCGCGGAGGGAATGAAAAACTGTTTTTT.

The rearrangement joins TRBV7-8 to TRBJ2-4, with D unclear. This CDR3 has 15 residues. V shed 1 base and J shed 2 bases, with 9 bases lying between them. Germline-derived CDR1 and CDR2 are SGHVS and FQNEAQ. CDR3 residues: CASSLVGGPKNIQYF. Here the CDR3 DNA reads TGTGCCAGCAGCTTAGTTGGCGGCCCCAAAAACATTCAGTACTTC.

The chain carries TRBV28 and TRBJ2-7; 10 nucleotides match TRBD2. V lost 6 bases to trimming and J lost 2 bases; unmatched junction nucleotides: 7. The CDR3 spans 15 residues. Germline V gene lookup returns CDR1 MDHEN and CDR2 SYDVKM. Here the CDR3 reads CASSPAGLATYEQYF. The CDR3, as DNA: TGTGCCAGCAGCCCAGCGGGACTAGCGACCTACGAGCAGTACTTC.

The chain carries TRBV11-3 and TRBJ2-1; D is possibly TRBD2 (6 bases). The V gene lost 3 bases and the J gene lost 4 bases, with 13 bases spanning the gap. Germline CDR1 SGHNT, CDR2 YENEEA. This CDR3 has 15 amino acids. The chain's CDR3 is CASSFSGVKYNEQFF. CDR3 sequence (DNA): TGTGCCAGCAGCTTCTCGGGGGTTAAATACAATGAGCAGTTCTTC.

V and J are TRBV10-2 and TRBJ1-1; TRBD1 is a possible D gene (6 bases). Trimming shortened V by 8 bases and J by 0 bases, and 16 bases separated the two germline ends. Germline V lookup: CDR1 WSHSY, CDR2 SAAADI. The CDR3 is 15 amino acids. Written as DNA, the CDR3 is TGCGCCAGCGTCGATAGGGGGGGCTTGAACACTGAAGCTTTCTTT. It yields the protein CASVDRGGLNTEAFF.

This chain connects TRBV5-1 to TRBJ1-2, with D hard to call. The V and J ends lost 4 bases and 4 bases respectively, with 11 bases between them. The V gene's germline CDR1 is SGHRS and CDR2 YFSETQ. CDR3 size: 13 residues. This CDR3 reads CASSPQDFYGYTF. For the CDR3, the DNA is TGCGCCAGCAGCCCGCAGGACTTCTATGGCTACACCTTC.